This TCR beta chain was captured by sequencing in a study of blood T cell repertoires in COVID-19. Study as a whole: PBMCs, B-cell-depleted T cells, or T cells were the source of the cDNA or gDNA that made up the material.

Clones were sequenced by immunoSEQ multiplex PCR, and TCRdb holds only the in-frame ones, with some missing. The repertoire has 150,000 to 200,000 clones, around 84% of them found once; the top ten carry roughly 15%. Recovered status applied to Cohort 3 donors who had two consecutive negative PCRs. It also applied to those with clearance or with symptom resolution. Sequencing used PBMCs or T cells enriched from blood (not recorded which). The clonotype was recovered from a man aged 45-65 years who had recovered from COVID-19.

The CDR3 coding sequence is TGTGCCAGCAGTAGGGGCTACGAGCAGTACTTC. It is translated as CASSRGYEQYF. The chain uses TRBV6-5 and TRBJ2-7; D is perhaps TRBD1 (5 bases). CDR1 MNHEY and CDR2 SVGAGI come from the germline V gene. Trimming shortened V by 5 bases and J by 3 bases, and 5 bases separated the two germline ends. This CDR3 is 11 amino acids long.